The 8 T cell receptor beta chains below all came from one sample that was sequenced in a study of shared clonotypes between healthy human individuals. Method: immunoSEQ multiplex PCR; TCRdb's copy keeps in-frame clones and lacks some. Of around 1.5 million clones listed, approximately 98% are singletons. The sample comprised naive CD4+ T cells sorted from blood. Subset in this sample: CD45RA+ positively selected. The receptor source for this set is a man under 40 in good health.

The chain joins TRBV11-2 to TRBJ2-1; TRBD1 matches at 10 bases. CDR3 length: 15 amino acids. V was pared by 3 bases and J by 6 bases, with 5 bases of the junction left unmatched. In germline, CDR1 is SGHAT, CDR2 FQNNGV. CDR3 loop: CASSFRDRGGNEQFF. The DNA for the CDR3 is TGTGCCAGCAGCTTCCGGGACAGGGGTGGCAATGAGCAGTTCTTC.

CDR3 sequence (DNA): TGTGCCAGCAGTTATCGGACATTAGGCCCTTACGAGCAGTACTTC. Translation: CASSYRTLGPYEQYF. This chain uses TRBV6-5 with TRBJ2-7; possibly TRBD1 for D (5 bases). The CDR3 extends over 15 amino acids. Germline lookup yields CDR1 MNHEY and CDR2 SVGAGI. Trimming cost V 3 bases and J 4 bases, with 16 bases left between them.

The chain combines TRBV5-1 with TRBJ2-7; TRBD1 matches at 8 bases. The CDR3 has 17 residues. V lost 0 bases and J lost 0; bases outside the gene matches: 8. The germline gives CDR1 SGHRS, CDR2 YFSETQ. The DNA of the CDR3 is TGCGCCAGCAGCTTGGAAGGTGGCAGGGGGCTCTCCTACGAGCAGTACTTC. It translates to CASSLEGGRGLSYEQYF. Supplemented by reference TRBV5-1 and TRBJ2-7, the full variable domain reads KAGVTQTPRYLIKTRGQQVTLSCSPISGHRSVSWYQQTPGQGLQFLFEYFSETQRNKGNFPGRFSGRQFSNSRSEMNVSTLELGDSALYLCASSLEGGRGLSYEQYFGPGTRLTVT.

This clone occurred once. The CDR3 loop reads CASSRGYRVSYEQYF. CDR3 DNA sequence: TGTGCCAGCTCAAGGGGATATAGGGTTTCCTACGAGCAGTACTTC. The J gene is TRBJ2-7, the V gene TRBV18, with D maybe TRBD1 (5 bases). V lost 5 bases, J lost 1 base, and 15 bases lay in between. The CDR3 loop spans 15 amino acids. CDR1 and CDR2 (germline): KGHSH, LQKENI.

CDR3: CASSLSTTGGLSNQPQHF. The CDR3 DNA is TGTGCCAGCAGCTTGTCGACGACAGGGGGATTAAGTAATCAGCCCCAGCATTTT. V is TRBV5-5 and J is TRBJ1-5; 9 bases fit TRBD1. CDR1 and CDR2 (germline): SGHKS, YYEKEE (reference sequence). V trimming: 1 base; J trimming: 4 bases; junction bases outside the gene matches: 12. The CDR3 spans 18 residues.

The rearrangement joins TRBV13 to TRBJ1-2; no clear D. The germline gives CDR1 PRHDT, CDR2 FYEKMQ (reference sequence). Trimming shortened V by 4 bases and J by 4 bases, and 13 bases separated the two germline ends. This CDR3 spans 14 amino acids. CDR3 nucleotide sequence: TGTGCCAGCAGCTCCGGTCCGTCCCTCTATGGCTACACCTTC. As protein: CASSSGPSLYGYTF.

The chain is built from TRBV28 and TRBJ2-4; D may be TRBD1 (5 bases). V was clipped by 5 bases and J by 6 bases, with 14 bases between them. This CDR3 has 14 amino acids. Germline CDR1 MDHEN, CDR2 SYDVKM. CDR3 residues: CASSLGQEPNIQYF. The CDR3 bases are TGTGCCAGCAGTCTGGGGCAGGAACCAAACATTCAGTACTTC.

As regards this clone: This sample also contains other DNA sequences that code for the same CDR3. The V gene is TRBV7-8, the J gene TRBJ1-4; D is perhaps TRBD1 (5 bases). V was clipped by 5 bases and J by 8 bases, with 18 bases between them. The length of the CDR3 is 15 residues. Germline V gene lookup returns CDR1 SGHVS and CDR2 FQNEAQ. CDR3 DNA sequence: TGTGCCAGCAGCCTCGCCGGGGGAGAAGGGGAAAAACTGTTTTTT. Its translation: CASSLAGGEGEKLFF.